These T cell receptor beta chains were read from a single sample in a study of cytomegalovirus exposure and HLA in healthy donors. TCRdb keeps only in-frame clones here, not all; method: immunoSEQ multiplex PCR. The profile shows roughly 300,000 clones, about nine tenths of them singletons. The sequenced sample consisted of PBMCs. These receptors originate from a woman younger than 45 in good health and CMV-seropositive. The CDR3 runs from the conserved cysteine through the conserved F or W. The order of the fields is V gene, clone size, J gene, D gene, CDR3 DNA, CDR3 protein. D genes are given only for firm matches. Rows may omit the clone size; those that give it use once, few, many or a size class.

v_gene: TRBV5-1
abundance: -
j_gene: TRBJ2-1
d_gene: -
CDR3nt: TGCGCCAGCAGCTTGATGTCCTACAATGAGCAGTTCTTC
CDR3aa: CASSLMSYNEQFF

v_gene: TRBV5-3
abundance: -
j_gene: TRBJ1-5
d_gene: -
CDR3nt: TGTGCCAGAAGAAACTTTGGGCGGGGAGATTTCTATAGCAATCAGCCCCAGCATTTT
CDR3aa: CARRNFGRGDFYSNQPQHF

v_gene: TRBV6-1
abundance: -
j_gene: TRBJ1-2
d_gene: -
CDR3nt: TGTGCCAGCAGTGAAGCGACAGGCAGGGGCTGGGGCTACACCTTC
CDR3aa: CASSEATGRGWGYTF

v_gene: TRBV5-1
abundance: -
j_gene: TRBJ2-5
d_gene: TRBD2
CDR3nt: TGCGCCAGCATCTTTAAGGGACTAGCGGGAGGGCGGGAGACCCAGTACTTC
CDR3aa: CASIFKGLAGGRETQYF

v_gene: TRBV5-8
abundance: few
j_gene: TRBJ2-7
d_gene: -
CDR3nt: TGTGCCAGCAGCCCTATCACAAACGAGCAGTACTTC
CDR3aa: CASSPITNEQYF

v_gene: TRBV5-1
abundance: -
j_gene: TRBJ2-2
d_gene: TRBD2
CDR3nt: TGCGCCAGCAGCTCCACTAGCGAAGCAAGGACCGGGGAGCTGTTTTTT
CDR3aa: CASSSTSEARTGELFF

v_gene: TRBV11-2
abundance: -
j_gene: TRBJ2-3
d_gene: -
CDR3nt: TGTGCCAGCACCGTTCGGACAGATACGCAGTATTTT
CDR3aa: CASTVRTDTQYF

v_gene: TRBV9
abundance: -
j_gene: TRBJ2-1
d_gene: -
CDR3nt: TGTGCCAGCAGCGTAGCGGACTTCCCTTATGAGCAGTTCTTC
CDR3aa: CASSVADFPYEQFF

v_gene: TRBV27
abundance: few
j_gene: TRBJ1-4
d_gene: -
CDR3nt: TGTGCCAGCACGAGTGGTGAAAAACTGTTTTTT
CDR3aa: CASTSGEKLFF

v_gene: TRBV12-2
abundance: -
j_gene: TRBJ1-4
d_gene: -
CDR3nt: TGTGCAAGTCGCTTATGGGGACAGCCTAATGAAAAACTGTTTTTT
CDR3aa: CASRLWGQPNEKLFF

v_gene: TRBV7-2
abundance: -
j_gene: TRBJ2-7
d_gene: -
CDR3nt: TGTGCCAGCAGCTATCTTGATAGTGGGCAGTACTTC
CDR3aa: CASSYLDSGQYF

v_gene: TRBV15
abundance: -
j_gene: TRBJ2-3
d_gene: -
CDR3nt: TGTGCCACCAGCCCGGAGGGTGAGAGGAGGCAGTATTTT
CDR3aa: CATSPEGERRQYF

v_gene: TRBV13
abundance: -
j_gene: TRBJ2-7
d_gene: -
CDR3nt: TGTGCCAGCAGCTTAGTTGGCGGCTCCTACGAGCAGTACTTC
CDR3aa: CASSLVGGSYEQYF

v_gene: TRBV11-2
abundance: -
j_gene: TRBJ1-2
d_gene: TRBD1
CDR3nt: TGTGCCAGCAGCCCAGGGACTACAGGGGGCTATGGCTACACCTTC
CDR3aa: CASSPGTTGGYGYTF

v_gene: TRBV9
abundance: -
j_gene: TRBJ2-3
d_gene: TRBD2
CDR3nt: TGTGCCAGCAGCGTAGCTCTAGCTAGCGGGGGAACAGATACGCAGTATTTT
CDR3aa: CASSVALASGGTDTQYF

v_gene: TRBV27
abundance: -
j_gene: TRBJ2-1
d_gene: -
CDR3nt: TGTGCCAGCAGTTTAGCAAACCGGGGTTCGATCAATGAGCAGTTCTTC
CDR3aa: CASSLANRGSINEQFF

v_gene: TRBV29-1
abundance: once
j_gene: TRBJ2-3
d_gene: TRBD1
CDR3nt: TGCAGCGTTCAGGGGGTCGCGCTCTTAAACACAGATACGCAGTATTTT
CDR3aa: CSVQGVALLNTDTQYF

v_gene: TRBV19
abundance: -
j_gene: TRBJ2-5
d_gene: TRBD1
CDR3nt: TGTGCCAGTAGTCCGTGGGACAGCCAAGAGACCCAGTACTTC
CDR3aa: CASSPWDSQETQYF

v_gene: TRBV7-7
abundance: -
j_gene: TRBJ2-7
d_gene: -
CDR3nt: TGTGCCAGCAGCTTAGGGGTGGACTACGAGCAGTACTTC
CDR3aa: CASSLGVDYEQYF

v_gene: TRBV18
abundance: once
j_gene: TRBJ1-1
d_gene: TRBD1
CDR3nt: TGTGCCAGCTCAACCAAGACAGGGGACGCTGAAGCTTTCTTT
CDR3aa: CASSTKTGDAEAFF

v_gene: TRBV15
abundance: -
j_gene: TRBJ2-3
d_gene: -
CDR3nt: TGTGCCACCAGCAGAGATTCGGGAGCATCGGGGCTCACAGATACGCAGTATTTT
CDR3aa: CATSRDSGASGLTDTQYF

v_gene: TRBV27
abundance: -
j_gene: TRBJ2-1
d_gene: -
CDR3nt: TGTGCCAGCAGTGTCATCAGAACGTCCTACAATGAGCAGTTCTTC
CDR3aa: CASSVIRTSYNEQFF

v_gene: TRBV30
abundance: -
j_gene: TRBJ1-5
d_gene: -
CDR3nt: TGTGCCTGGGGACAGAATCTTAGCAATCAGCCCCAGCATTTT
CDR3aa: CAWGQNLSNQPQHF

v_gene: TRBV28
abundance: -
j_gene: TRBJ1-3
d_gene: -
CDR3nt: TGTGCCAGCAGTCCCCCTCAGGCGATAGGCTCTGGAAACACCATATATTTT
CDR3aa: CASSPPQAIGSGNTIYF

v_gene: TRBV7-9
abundance: -
j_gene: TRBJ2-7
d_gene: -
CDR3nt: TGTGCCAGCAGCCCCGTTTCTACCCCGTTTTACGAGCAGTACTTC
CDR3aa: CASSPVSTPFYEQYF

v_gene: TRBV7-9
abundance: few
j_gene: TRBJ2-5
d_gene: TRBD2
CDR3nt: TGTGCCAGCAGCCGTCCCGGGGGGTCCCAGTACTTC
CDR3aa: CASSRPGGSQYF

v_gene: TRBV6-1
abundance: -
j_gene: TRBJ2-7
d_gene: TRBD1
CDR3nt: TGTGCCAGCGGCCCGGGACAGGGGGCCTACGAGCAGTACTTC
CDR3aa: CASGPGQGAYEQYF

v_gene: TRBV6-7
abundance: -
j_gene: TRBJ2-1
d_gene: -
CDR3nt: TGTGCCAGCAGTACGAAGGACTGCCCGAGCTCCTACAATGAGCAGTTCTTC
CDR3aa: CASSTKDCPSSYNEQFF

v_gene: TRBV7-8
abundance: -
j_gene: TRBJ1-2
d_gene: TRBD1
CDR3nt: TGTGCCAGCAGCCTCGGGACAGGGGTTGGCTACACCTTC
CDR3aa: CASSLGTGVGYTF

v_gene: TRBV7-6
abundance: -
j_gene: TRBJ2-7
d_gene: -
CDR3nt: TGTGCCAGCAGCTTACTGCCCGGAGGGTACGAGCAGTACTTC
CDR3aa: CASSLLPGGYEQYF

v_gene: TRBV4-2
abundance: -
j_gene: TRBJ2-6
d_gene: -
CDR3nt: TGTGCCAGCAGCCAAGGTGGCGACTCTGGGGCCAACGTCCTGACTTTC
CDR3aa: CASSQGGDSGANVLTF

v_gene: TRBV5-6
abundance: -
j_gene: TRBJ2-1
d_gene: TRBD2
CDR3nt: TGTGCCAGCAGCCCTAGCGGGGGCCTCAATGAGCAGTTCTTC
CDR3aa: CASSPSGGLNEQFF

v_gene: TRBV30
abundance: -
j_gene: TRBJ1-4
d_gene: -
CDR3nt: TGTGCCTGGAGTGTACCCCGGCCAGGGGCGGAACTGTTTTTT
CDR3aa: CAWSVPRPGAELFF

v_gene: TRBV23-1
abundance: -
j_gene: TRBJ2-6
d_gene: TRBD1
CDR3nt: TGCGCCAGCAGTCATTGCAGGGGGCGAGGGGCCAACGTCCTGACTTTC
CDR3aa: CASSHCRGRGANVLTF

v_gene: TRBV10-1
abundance: -
j_gene: TRBJ1-5
d_gene: TRBD1
CDR3nt: TGCGCCAGCACCAAGGGACAGGGGGCGCAGAGGACTAATCAGCCCCAGCATTTT
CDR3aa: CASTKGQGAQRTNQPQHF

v_gene: TRBV6-5
abundance: -
j_gene: TRBJ2-1
d_gene: -
CDR3nt: TGTGCCAGCAGTCTAGAGGGGGGGGATGAGCAGTTCTTC
CDR3aa: CASSLEGGDEQFF

v_gene: TRBV2
abundance: -
j_gene: TRBJ2-3
d_gene: TRBD2
CDR3nt: TGTGCCAGCACTCTAACTAGCGGTATAGATACGCAGTATTTT
CDR3aa: CASTLTSGIDTQYF

v_gene: TRBV11-3
abundance: -
j_gene: TRBJ2-1
d_gene: TRBD2
CDR3nt: TGTGCCAGCAGCTTACTTAGCGGGAGGGCGGACTACAATGAGCAGTTCTTC
CDR3aa: CASSLLSGRADYNEQFF

v_gene: TRBV5-1
abundance: -
j_gene: TRBJ1-2
d_gene: TRBD1
CDR3nt: TGCGCCAGCAGCTTGACAGCCGACAGGGGAATCTCTGGCTACACCTTC
CDR3aa: CASSLTADRGISGYTF

v_gene: TRBV5-1
abundance: -
j_gene: TRBJ2-3
d_gene: TRBD2
CDR3nt: TGCGCCAGCAGCCGCGACGGACTCCCTAGCGGGTCAGATACGCAGTATTTT
CDR3aa: CASSRDGLPSGSDTQYF

v_gene: TRBV28
abundance: few
j_gene: TRBJ2-7
d_gene: -
CDR3nt: TGTGCCAGCATCGGGGACATTGATTCCTACGAGCAGTACTTC
CDR3aa: CASIGDIDSYEQYF

v_gene: TRBV27
abundance: -
j_gene: TRBJ1-1
d_gene: -
CDR3nt: TGTGCCAGCAGTTTATTGACAGGCACTGAAGCTTTCTTT
CDR3aa: CASSLLTGTEAFF

v_gene: TRBV27
abundance: -
j_gene: TRBJ1-1
d_gene: TRBD1
CDR3nt: TGTGCCAGCAGTTATCAGGGGGCCATGAACACTGAAGCTTTCTTT
CDR3aa: CASSYQGAMNTEAFF

v_gene: TRBV2
abundance: -
j_gene: TRBJ2-7
d_gene: -
CDR3nt: TGTGCCAGCAGTCTCAGTCCCGGGACAAGCTACGAGCAGTACTTC
CDR3aa: CASSLSPGTSYEQYF

v_gene: TRBV27
abundance: -
j_gene: TRBJ2-3
d_gene: -
CDR3nt: TGTGCCAGCGCTAAACAGGGAGGTCCAGATACGCAGTATTTT
CDR3aa: CASAKQGGPDTQYF

v_gene: TRBV7-2
abundance: -
j_gene: TRBJ2-5
d_gene: TRBD2
CDR3nt: TGTGCCAGCAGCTTAGCGAGGGCTAGCGGGACCGTACCCCAGTACTTC
CDR3aa: CASSLARASGTVPQYF

v_gene: TRBV7-2
abundance: -
j_gene: TRBJ1-5
d_gene: TRBD1
CDR3nt: TGTGCCAGCAGCTTACGAGACAGGGGGTCGGGACAGCCCCAGCATTTT
CDR3aa: CASSLRDRGSGQPQHF

v_gene: TRBV6-1
abundance: few
j_gene: TRBJ1-5
d_gene: TRBD1
CDR3nt: TGTGCCAGCAGGACAGGGATAGGCAGCAATCAGCCCCAGCATTTT
CDR3aa: CASRTGIGSNQPQHF

v_gene: TRBV7-9
abundance: -
j_gene: TRBJ2-7
d_gene: -
CDR3nt: TGTGCCAGCAGCTTATCCGGGGCCTCCTACGAGCAGTACTTC
CDR3aa: CASSLSGASYEQYF

v_gene: TRBV6-5
abundance: -
j_gene: TRBJ2-7
d_gene: -
CDR3nt: TGTGCCAGCAGGCCCACAGGATCTTCCTACGAGCAGTACTTC
CDR3aa: CASRPTGSSYEQYF

v_gene: TRBV20-1
abundance: -
j_gene: TRBJ1-2
d_gene: -
CDR3nt: TGCAGTGCTAGACCTACAAGTGGCTACACCTTC
CDR3aa: CSARPTSGYTF

v_gene: TRBV4-1
abundance: -
j_gene: TRBJ1-2
d_gene: TRBD1
CDR3nt: TGCGCCAGCAGCCAAGAACAGGGGCCCCTGGGCTATGGCTACACCTTC
CDR3aa: CASSQEQGPLGYGYTF

v_gene: TRBV30
abundance: -
j_gene: TRBJ2-1
d_gene: TRBD2
CDR3nt: TGTGCCTGGAGTATGGGGACTAGCAGAATAAACTACTCCAATGAGCAGTTCTTC
CDR3aa: CAWSMGTSRINYSNEQFF

v_gene: TRBV15
abundance: -
j_gene: TRBJ1-5
d_gene: -
CDR3nt: TGTGCCACCAGCAGAGACCCTGCGGGGAAGTACTTGGTTCAGCCCCAGCATTTT
CDR3aa: CATSRDPAGKYLVQPQHF

v_gene: TRBV18
abundance: -
j_gene: TRBJ2-7
d_gene: -
CDR3nt: TGTGCCAGCTCACCACCCGTAGGCACCAATTACTACGAGCAGTACTTC
CDR3aa: CASSPPVGTNYYEQYF

v_gene: TRBV9
abundance: -
j_gene: TRBJ2-3
d_gene: TRBD2
CDR3nt: TGTGCCAGCAGCGGGACTAGCGGGATAGATACGCAGTATTTT
CDR3aa: CASSGTSGIDTQYF

v_gene: TRBV4-1
abundance: -
j_gene: TRBJ2-1
d_gene: TRBD1
CDR3nt: TGCGCCAGCAGCCAAACAGGGGCTCCCCCCTACAATGAGCAGTTCTTC
CDR3aa: CASSQTGAPPYNEQFF